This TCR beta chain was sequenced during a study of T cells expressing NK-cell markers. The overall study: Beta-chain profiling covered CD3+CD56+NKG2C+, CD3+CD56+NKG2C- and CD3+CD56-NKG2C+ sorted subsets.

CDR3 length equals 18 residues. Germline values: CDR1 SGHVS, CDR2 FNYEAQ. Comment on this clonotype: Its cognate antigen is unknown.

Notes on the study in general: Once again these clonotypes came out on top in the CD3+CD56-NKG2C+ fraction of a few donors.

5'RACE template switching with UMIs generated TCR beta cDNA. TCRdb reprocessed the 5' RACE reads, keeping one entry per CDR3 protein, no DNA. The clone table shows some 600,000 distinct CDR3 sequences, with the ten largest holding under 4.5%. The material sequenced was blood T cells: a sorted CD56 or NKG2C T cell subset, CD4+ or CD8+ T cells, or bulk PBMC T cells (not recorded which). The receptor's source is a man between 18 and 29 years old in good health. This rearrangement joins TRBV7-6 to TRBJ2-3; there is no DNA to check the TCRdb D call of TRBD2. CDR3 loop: CASSLLGTSARYTDTQYF.